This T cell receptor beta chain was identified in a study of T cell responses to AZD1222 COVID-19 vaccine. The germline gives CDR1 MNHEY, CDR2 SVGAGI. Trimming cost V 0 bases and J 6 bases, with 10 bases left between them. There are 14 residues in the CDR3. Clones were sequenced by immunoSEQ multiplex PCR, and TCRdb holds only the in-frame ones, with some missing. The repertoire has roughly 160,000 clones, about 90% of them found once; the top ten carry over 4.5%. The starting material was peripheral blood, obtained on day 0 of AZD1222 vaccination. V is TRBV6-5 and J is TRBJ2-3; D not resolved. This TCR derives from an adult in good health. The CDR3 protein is CASSYSRVPDTQYF. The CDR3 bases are TGTGCCAGCAGTTACTCGAGAGTCCCGGATACGCAGTATTTT.